What follows is one T cell receptor beta chain and its context. These data originate in a study of shared clonotypes between healthy human individuals. Deep-level assay runs were performed. Template amounts of approximately 300 ng DNA, approximately 30,000 T cell genomes, were employed in unsorted PBMC replicate PCRs. TCRdb's copy holds only in-frame clones and misses some; the assay was immunoSEQ multiplex PCR. The repertoire has 550,000 to 600,000 clones, around 77% of them found once; the top ten carry 12%. The germline V gene encodes CDR1 MNHEY and CDR2 SVGAGI. The CDR3 spans 14 residues. With 6 bases removed from V and 6 bases from J, the gap between germline ends came to 15 bases. All donors were healthy HIV-negative adults lacking recent acute infections or vaccinations. Caucasian adults living in Nashville, Tennessee, provided all samples.

The sequence was collected from a woman between 35 and 50 years old in good health. Some clones in this sample may be carry-over from other donors' samples. Sequenced: PBMCs. The V call is TRBV6-5, the J call TRBJ2-1; D is perhaps TRBD2 (5 bases). The CDR3 DNA is TGTGCCAGCAGGCCTAGCAGAGCGGTCAATGAGCAGTTCTTC. Its protein is CASRPSRAVNEQFF.